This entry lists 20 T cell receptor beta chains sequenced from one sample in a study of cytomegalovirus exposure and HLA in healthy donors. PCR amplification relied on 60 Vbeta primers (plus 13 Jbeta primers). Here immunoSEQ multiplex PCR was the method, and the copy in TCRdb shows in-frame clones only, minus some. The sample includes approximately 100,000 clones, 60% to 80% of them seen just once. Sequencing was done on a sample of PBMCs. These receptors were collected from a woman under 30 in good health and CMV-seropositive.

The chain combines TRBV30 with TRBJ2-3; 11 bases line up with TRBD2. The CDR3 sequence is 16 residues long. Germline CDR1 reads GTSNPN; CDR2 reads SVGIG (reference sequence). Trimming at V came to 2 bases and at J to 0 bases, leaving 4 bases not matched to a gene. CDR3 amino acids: CAWSQGTSGSTDTQYF. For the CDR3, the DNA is TGTGCCTGGAGTCAAGGGACTAGCGGAAGCACAGATACGCAGTATTTT.

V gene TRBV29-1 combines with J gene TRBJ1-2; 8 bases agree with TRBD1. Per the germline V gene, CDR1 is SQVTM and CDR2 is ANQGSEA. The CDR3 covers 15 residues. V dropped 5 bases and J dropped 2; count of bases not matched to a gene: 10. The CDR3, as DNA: TGCAGCGTTTGGGGAGACAGGGGAAGAAACTATGGCTACACCTTC. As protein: CSVWGDRGRNYGYTF.

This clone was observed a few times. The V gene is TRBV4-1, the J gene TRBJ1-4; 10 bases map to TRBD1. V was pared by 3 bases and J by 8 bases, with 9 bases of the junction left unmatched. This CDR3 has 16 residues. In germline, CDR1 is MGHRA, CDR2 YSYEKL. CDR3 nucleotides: TGCGCCAGCAGCCAGACTCGGGACAGGGGTGGCGAAAAACTGTTTTTT. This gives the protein CASSQTRDRGGEKLFF.

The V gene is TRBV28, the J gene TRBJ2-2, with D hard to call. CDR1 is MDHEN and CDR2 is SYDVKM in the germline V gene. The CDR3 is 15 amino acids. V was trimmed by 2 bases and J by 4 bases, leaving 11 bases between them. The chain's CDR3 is CASSLSPNPTGELFF. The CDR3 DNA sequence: TGTGCCAGCAGTTTAAGCCCAAACCCCACCGGGGAGCTGTTTTTT.

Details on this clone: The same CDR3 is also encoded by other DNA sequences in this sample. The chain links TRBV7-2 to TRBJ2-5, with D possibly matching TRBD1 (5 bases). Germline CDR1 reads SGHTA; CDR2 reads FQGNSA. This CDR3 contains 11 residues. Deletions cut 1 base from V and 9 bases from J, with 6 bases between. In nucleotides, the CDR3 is TGTGCCAGCAGCTTAGGGGGCCCCCAGTACTTC. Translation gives CASSLGGPQYF.

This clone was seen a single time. This CDR3 is CASSRTNQETQYF. In DNA, the CDR3 is TGTGCCAGCAGCCGGACTAACCAAGAGACCCAGTACTTC. The chain uses TRBV11-3 and TRBJ2-5; the D gene is possibly TRBD2 (6 bases). Germline V gives CDR1 SGHNT, CDR2 YENEEA. V gave up 5 bases and J gave up 0 bases, with 7 bases separating them. The CDR3 consists of 13 residues.

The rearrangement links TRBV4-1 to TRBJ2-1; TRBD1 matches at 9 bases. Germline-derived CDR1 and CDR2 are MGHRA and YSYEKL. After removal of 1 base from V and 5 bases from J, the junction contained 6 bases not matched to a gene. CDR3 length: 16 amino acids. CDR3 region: CASSQGGQGFNNEQFF. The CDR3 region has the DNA TGCGCCAGCAGCCAAGGGGGACAGGGATTCAACAATGAGCAGTTCTTC.

The CDR3 sequence: CASSYSTREETQYF. The CDR3 region has the DNA TGTGCCAGCAGTTACTCGACTCGGGAAGAGACCCAGTACTTC. V usage is TRBV6-5 and J usage is TRBJ2-5, with D uncertain. V was trimmed by 0 bases and J by 3 bases, leaving 8 bases between them. The CDR3 contains 14 residues. Per germline, CDR1 MNHEY and CDR2 SVGAGI.

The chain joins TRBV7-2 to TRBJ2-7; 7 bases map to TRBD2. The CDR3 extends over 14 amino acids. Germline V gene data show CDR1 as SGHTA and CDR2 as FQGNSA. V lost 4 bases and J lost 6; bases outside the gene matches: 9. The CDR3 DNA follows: TGTGCCAGCAGCTCGGCGACTAGCCTACGCGAGCAGTACTTC. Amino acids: CASSSATSLREQYF.

The CDR3 nucleotides are TGTGCCAGCAGCTACTCAGGGTTTGTTGAGGATACGCAGTATTTT. This encodes CASSYSGFVEDTQYF. The V call is TRBV7-3, the J call TRBJ2-3, with D perhaps TRBD1 (5 bases). The ends were cut back, 4 bases at V and 6 bases at J, with 17 bases in the middle. The CDR3 loop spans 15 amino acids. CDR1 SGHTA and CDR2 FQGTGA come from the germline V gene.

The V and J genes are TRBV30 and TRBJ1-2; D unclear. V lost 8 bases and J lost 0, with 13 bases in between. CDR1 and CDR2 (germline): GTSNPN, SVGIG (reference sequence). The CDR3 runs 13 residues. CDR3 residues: CALGSGTNYGYTF. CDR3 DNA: TGTGCCCTAGGATCCGGGACTAACTATGGCTACACCTTC.

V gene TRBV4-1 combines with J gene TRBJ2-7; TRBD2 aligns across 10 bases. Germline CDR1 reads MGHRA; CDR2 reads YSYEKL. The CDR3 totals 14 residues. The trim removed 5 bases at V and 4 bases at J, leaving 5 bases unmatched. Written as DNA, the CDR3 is TGCGCCAGCAGCTCTAGCGGGAGAATTTACGAGCAGTACTTC. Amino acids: CASSSSGRIYEQYF.

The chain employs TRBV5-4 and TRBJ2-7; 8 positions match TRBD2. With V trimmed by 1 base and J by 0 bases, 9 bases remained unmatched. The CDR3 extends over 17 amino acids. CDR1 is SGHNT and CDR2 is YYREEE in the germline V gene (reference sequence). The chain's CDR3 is CASSLSTPGGFSYEQYF. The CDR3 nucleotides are TGTGCCAGCAGCTTGAGCACCCCGGGAGGGTTCTCCTACGAGCAGTACTTC.

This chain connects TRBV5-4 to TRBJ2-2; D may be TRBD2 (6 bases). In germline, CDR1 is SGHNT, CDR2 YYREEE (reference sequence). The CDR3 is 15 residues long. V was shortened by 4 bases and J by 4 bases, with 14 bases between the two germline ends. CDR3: CASSRGGGGTGELFF. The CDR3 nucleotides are TGTGCCAGCAGCCGCGGTGGGGGAGGCACCGGGGAGCTGTTTTTT. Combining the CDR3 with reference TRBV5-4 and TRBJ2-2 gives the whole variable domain ETGVTQSPTHLIKTRGQQVTLRCSSQSGHNTVSWYQQALGQGPQFIFQYYREEENGRGNFPPRFSGLQFPNYSSELNVNALELDDSALYLCASSRGGGGTGELFFGEGSRLTVL.

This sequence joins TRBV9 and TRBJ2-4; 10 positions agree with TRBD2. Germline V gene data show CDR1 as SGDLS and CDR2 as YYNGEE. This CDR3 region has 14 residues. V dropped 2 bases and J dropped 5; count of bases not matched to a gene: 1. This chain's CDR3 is CASSVGTSENIQYF. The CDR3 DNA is TGTGCCAGCAGCGTGGGGACTAGCGAAAACATTCAGTACTTC.

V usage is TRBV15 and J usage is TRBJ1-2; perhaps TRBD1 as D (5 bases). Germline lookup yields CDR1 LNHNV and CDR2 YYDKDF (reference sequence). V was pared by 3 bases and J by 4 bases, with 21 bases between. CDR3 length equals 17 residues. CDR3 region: CATSSLAGGDLSYGYTF. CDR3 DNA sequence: TGTGCCACCAGCAGTCTCGCCGGAGGGGACCTCAGCTATGGCTACACCTTC. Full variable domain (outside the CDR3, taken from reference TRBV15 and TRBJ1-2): DAMVIQNPRYQVTQFGKPVTLSCSQTLNHNVMYWYQQKSSQAPKLLFHYYDKDFNNEADTPDNFQSRRPNTSFCFLDIRSPGLGDTAMYLCATSSLAGGDLSYGYTFGSGTRLTVV.

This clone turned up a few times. The CDR3 loop reads CASSPRPVLGEPQHF. In nucleotides, the CDR3 is TGTGCCAGCAGCCCCCGACCGGTCCTAGGTGAGCCCCAGCATTTT. The gene calls are TRBV4-2 and TRBJ1-5; D remains ambiguous. Germline loops: CDR1 LGHNA, CDR2 YNFKEQ. Trimming removed 4 bases at V and 8 bases at J, with 18 bases between. The CDR3 has 15 amino acids.

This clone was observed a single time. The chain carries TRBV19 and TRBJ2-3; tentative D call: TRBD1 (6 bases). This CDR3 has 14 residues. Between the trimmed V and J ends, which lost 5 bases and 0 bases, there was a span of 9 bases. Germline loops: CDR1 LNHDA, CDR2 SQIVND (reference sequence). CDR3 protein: CASSWGHSTDTQYF. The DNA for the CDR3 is TGTGCCAGTAGTTGGGGACACAGCACAGATACGCAGTATTTT.

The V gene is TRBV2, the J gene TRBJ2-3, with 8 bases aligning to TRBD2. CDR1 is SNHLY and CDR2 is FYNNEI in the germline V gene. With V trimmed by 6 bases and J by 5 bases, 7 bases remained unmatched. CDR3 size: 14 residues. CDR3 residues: CASRDGRAGDTQYF. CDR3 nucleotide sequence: TGTGCCAGCAGAGACGGGAGGGCTGGAGATACGCAGTATTTT.

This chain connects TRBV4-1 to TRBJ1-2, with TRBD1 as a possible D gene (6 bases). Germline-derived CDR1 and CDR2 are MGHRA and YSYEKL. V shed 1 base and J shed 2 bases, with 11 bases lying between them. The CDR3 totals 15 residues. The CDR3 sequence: CASSQGGQANYGYTF. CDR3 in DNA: TGCGCCAGCAGCCAAGGGGGACAAGCCAACTATGGCTACACCTTC.